The source of this T cell receptor beta chain is a study of cytomegalovirus exposure and HLA in healthy donors. This clone was seen more than once but under ten times. Both 60 Vbeta primers and 13 Jbeta primers went into the PCR. Measured with immunoSEQ multiplex PCR; TCRdb has only the in-frame clones, and not every one. The top ten hold about 0.8% of the sample, which has approximately 190,000 clones, around 83% seen once. Source material: PBMCs. This sequence was found in a young woman in good health and CMV-seronegative.

The CDR3 sequence is CASVSGAQTNSGANVLTF. The CDR3 DNA reads TGTGCCAGCGTATCAGGGGCCCAAACCAACTCTGGGGCCAACGTCCTGACTTTC. The rearrangement uses TRBV28 and TRBJ2-6, with a tentative D call TRBD1 (6 bases). CDR3 size: 18 residues. CDR1 is MDHEN and CDR2 is SYDVKM in the germline V gene. Trimming pared 8 bases from V and 0 bases from J, leaving 20 bases between.